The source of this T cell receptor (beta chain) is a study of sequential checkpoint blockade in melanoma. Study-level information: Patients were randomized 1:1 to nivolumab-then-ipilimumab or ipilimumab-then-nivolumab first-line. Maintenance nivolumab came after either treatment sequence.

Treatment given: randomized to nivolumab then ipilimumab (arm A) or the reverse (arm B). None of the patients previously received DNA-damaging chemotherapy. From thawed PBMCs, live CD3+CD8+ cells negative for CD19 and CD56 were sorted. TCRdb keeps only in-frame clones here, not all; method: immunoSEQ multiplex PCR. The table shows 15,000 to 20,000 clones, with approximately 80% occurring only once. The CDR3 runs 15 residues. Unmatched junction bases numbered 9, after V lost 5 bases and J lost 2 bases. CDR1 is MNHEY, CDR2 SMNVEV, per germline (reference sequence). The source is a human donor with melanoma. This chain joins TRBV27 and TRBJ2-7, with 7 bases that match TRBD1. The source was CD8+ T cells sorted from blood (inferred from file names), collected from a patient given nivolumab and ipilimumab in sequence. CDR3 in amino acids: CASSTSGQGAYEQYF. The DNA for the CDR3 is TGTGCCAGCAGTACGTCCGGGCAGGGGGCCTACGAGCAGTACTTC.